This T cell receptor (beta chain) was obtained from a study of T cell clones after liver transplantation. The overall study: TCRbeta sequencing after a pre-transplant mixed lymphocyte reaction identified graft-donor-reactive clones, later tracked in post-transplant blood.

This CDR3 has 16 amino acids. Trimming took 1 base from V and 6 from J; bases not matched to a gene: 11. The germline V gene encodes CDR1 SGHNT and CDR2 YYREEE (reference sequence). The table came from immunoSEQ multiplex PCR; TCRdb's copy has only in-frame clones and leaves some out. The sample yields 40,000 to 55,000 clones, roughly 86% seen once. The chain carries TRBV5-4 and TRBJ1-2; 8 bases map to TRBD1. The sample here was CD4+ T cells from blood, taken 24 months after liver transplant. The sequence was obtained from a human patient who received a liver transplant. Some T cells could come from the graft donor. This CDR3 reads CASSLLVTGEKDGYTF. CDR3 nucleotides: TGTGCCAGCAGCTTGTTGGTGACAGGGGAAAAAGATGGCTACACCTTC.